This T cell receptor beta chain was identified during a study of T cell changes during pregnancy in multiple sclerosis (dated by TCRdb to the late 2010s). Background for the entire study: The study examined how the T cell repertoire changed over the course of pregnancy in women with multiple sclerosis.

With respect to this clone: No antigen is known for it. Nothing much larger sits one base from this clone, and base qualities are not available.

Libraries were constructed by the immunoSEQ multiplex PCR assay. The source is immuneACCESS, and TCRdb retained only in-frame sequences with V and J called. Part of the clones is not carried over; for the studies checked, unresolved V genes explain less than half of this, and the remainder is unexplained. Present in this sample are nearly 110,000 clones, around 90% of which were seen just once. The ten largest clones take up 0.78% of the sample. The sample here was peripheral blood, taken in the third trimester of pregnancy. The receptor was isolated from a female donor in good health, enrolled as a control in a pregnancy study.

The CDR3 region: CASSQEREVHSYEQYF. The DNA reads TGCGCCAGCAGCCAAGAACGGGAGGTACACTCCTACGAGCAGTACTTC. In this chain, TRBV4-3 is recombined with TRBJ2-7; 7 bases in the junction line up with TRBD2. Sequences LGHNA (CDR1) and YSLEER (CDR2) are obtained from the germline V gene. The CDR3 runs 16 residues from the cysteine to the phenylalanine. Only the CDR3 region is kept as DNA, spanning 48 bases read in frame from base 1. Relative to germline, V is missing 0 bases and J is missing 0 bases, with 5 bases of the junction outside any gene match.